This T cell receptor beta chain is drawn from a study of T cell repertoires in ileal Crohn's disease. TCRdb's copy holds only in-frame clones and misses some; the assay was immunoSEQ multiplex PCR. The sample consists of about 1,900 clones, roughly 90% of them appearing once. The junction had 4 bases not matched to a gene; V was cut back by 5 bases and J by 6 bases. Germline CDR1 is SGHTA and CDR2 is FQGTGA. This CDR3 contains 13 residues. Regarding time point: neoterminal ileum biopsy at postoperative endoscopy, about 6 months after surgery. This receptor was identified in an adult with Crohn's disease. The sample comprised ileal tissue. The V call is TRBV7-3, the J call TRBJ2-1, with TRBD1 matching 7 bases. CDR3 in DNA: TGTGCCAGCAGCCTCCGACAGGGCAATGAGCAGTTCTTC. This translates into CASSLRQGNEQFF.